A selection of T cell receptor beta chains follows, all from one sample in a study of blood T cell repertoires in COVID-19. The assay was immunoSEQ multiplex PCR, and TCRdb's table has in-frame clones only and misses some. The sample carries around 250,000 clones, 70% to 90% recorded once. Sequenced sample: PBMCs or T cells enriched from blood (not recorded which). The receptor source for this set is a woman in her forties or fifties who had been exposed to COVID-19. The CDR3 runs from the conserved cysteine through the conserved F or W. Fields, in order: D gene, V gene, clone size, J gene, CDR3 protein, CDR3 DNA. The D gene is left open where the match is weak. Clone size is stated in some rows and not others, as once, few, many or a class when expanded.

.	TRBV5-6	.	TRBJ1-1	CASSSVGDTEAFF	TGTGCCAGCAGCTCGGTCGGAGACACTGAAGCTTTCTTT
.	TRBV5-1	.	TRBJ1-1	CASSYTAGNTEAFF	TGCGCCAGCAGCTATACAGCGGGGAACACTGAAGCTTTCTTT
TRBD2	TRBV20-1	.	TRBJ2-5	CSASERGLFETQYF	TGCAGTGCTAGTGAGCGGGGGCTATTTGAGACCCAGTACTTC
.	TRBV24-1	.	TRBJ2-7	CATSEGQGSYEQYF	TGTGCCACCAGTGAGGGTCAGGGGTCCTACGAGCAGTACTTC
.	TRBV5-1	.	TRBJ2-2	CASSLLGDSNTGELFF	TGCGCCAGCAGCCTCCTTGGGGACTCCAACACCGGGGAGCTGTTTTTT
.	TRBV3-1/TRBV3-2	.	TRBJ1-1	CASSQWSRGTEAFF	TGTGCCAGCAGCCAGTGGAGTCGCGGCACTGAAGCTTTCTTT
TRBD1	TRBV7-3	once	TRBJ2-1	CASSRDATGGRVEQFF	TGTGCCAGCAGCCGCGATGCGACAGGGGGTCGGGTTGAGCAGTTCTTC
TRBD1	TRBV28	few	TRBJ1-6	CASSFIGGGSPLHF	TGTGCCAGCAGTTTTATAGGGGGCGGTTCACCCCTCCACTTT
.	TRBV6-1	once	TRBJ1-2	CASSEAPGRGYTF	TGTGCCAGCAGTGAAGCCCCAGGGAGGGGCTACACCTTC
TRBD1	TRBV9	.	TRBJ1-2	CASKGQDDRYGYTF	TGTGCCAGCAAAGGACAGGACGACCGCTATGGCTACACCTTC
.	TRBV7-2	few	TRBJ2-1	CASSASVGRSSYNEQFF	TGTGCCAGCAGCGCAAGCGTGGGGAGGAGCTCCTACAATGAGCAGTTCTTC